This record covers a single TCR beta chain. The data stem from a study of blood T cell repertoires in COVID-19. Overall study: Sources were T cells, B-cell-depleted T cells, or PBMCs; the material itself was cDNA or gDNA.

Germline-derived CDR1 and CDR2 are SGHAT and FQNNGV. CDR3 length equals 15 residues. Trimming cost V 4 bases and J 0 bases; bases outside gene matches: 5. In the original processing: Nucleated cell counts were estimated from reference gene primer amplification. The table came from immunoSEQ multiplex PCR; TCRdb's copy has only in-frame clones and leaves some out. The DNA was the basis for D and trimming; V, J and clone size are from that table. The repertoire holds under 300,000 clones, with around 87% as singletons. The clonotype comes from a woman in her 70s with active or convalescent COVID-19. The chain carries TRBV11-2 and TRBJ1-1; 7 nucleotides align to TRBD1. The sequenced sample consisted of peripheral blood. CDR3 sequence: CASSSDRALNTEAFF. In DNA, the CDR3 is TGTGCCAGCAGCTCTGACAGGGCTCTGAACACTGAAGCTTTCTTT.